The TCR beta chain described here comes from a study of blood T cell repertoires in COVID-19 (dated by TCRdb to 2019 to 2021). Regarding the research as a whole: Samples from collaborators originated in the United States, Italy and Spain and spanned both the acute and convalescent phases of COVID-19. Samples were obtained from the ongoing ImmuneRACE study (first 160 participants) and from approximately 1,200 subjects provided by 6 global collaborators. The material from the prospective study consisted of cDNA or gDNA derived from T cells, B-cell-depleted T cells, or PBMCs. Deeply sampled blood TCRbeta repertoires from subjects exposed to, actively infected with, or recovered from COVID-19 were included in the dataset. The sample metadata nearly always contained a de-identified subject ID, COVID-19 status, age in years and sex. The repertoires were made available in a free public database intended to serve as a resource for research on the immune response to SARS-CoV-2. Where available, HLA class I and class II types were taken from metadata supplied by the sample provider and were not determined by assay-based typing.

From its cysteine to its phenylalanine, the CDR3 spans 16 amino acids. Here the CDR3 DNA is all that survives: 48 bases in frame from base 1. At the junction V is shortened by 0 bases and J by 0 bases; bases outside the gene matches: 4. CDR1 and CDR2 are drawn from the germline V gene: MNHEY, SVGAGI. TCRbeta CDR3 regions were amplified from genomic DNA using the immunoSEQ Assay, a bias-controlled multiplex PCR. The authors' analysis ran thus. Within the assay, amplification of reference gene primers was used to estimate how many nucleated cells each sample contained. To quantify the absolute abundance of each unique TCRbeta CDR3 rearrangement, sequence reads were collapsed and filtered. For each sample, productive Simpson clonality was calculated as the square root of Simpson's diversity index over productive rearrangements. TCRdb mirrors the immuneACCESS table, restricted to in-frame sequences. Some clones are absent from its copies; in checked studies, under half trace to an unresolved V gene, and the reason for the others is unknown. That table supplies the V and J calls and clone size; D and trimming were determined from the DNA. Counted in this sample were 290,000 or so clones; about four fifths of them appeared once. The top ten constitute about 5% of the sample.

Enrolling through a virtual design, the prospective study's participants ranged in age from about 18 to 100 years and lived across roughly 24 United States geographic areas. In the prospective study, cohorts were assigned on the basis of participant-reported clinical history obtained from a screening survey and a study questionnaire. Exposed participants were defined as having been in contact with someone with a PCR-confirmed or clinician-diagnosed COVID-19 case within 2 weeks of study entry. Mobile phlebotomists in the prospective study collected whole blood, serum and a nasopharyngeal or oropharyngeal swab from every participant. Prospective study participants could optionally give additional blood draws and questionnaires over an approximately 2-month period. Before DNA extraction, blood samples from the prospective study were shipped at room temperature or frozen. Summary of the overall study and its limitations: How much clinical and demographic metadata was included differed by source and by participant, and the metadata was provided uncurated.

This clone was seen only once. What this receptor recognizes is not known. It has no much larger one-base neighbor in the sample; base qualities were not kept. Sample: PBMCs or T cells enriched from blood (not recorded which). The receptor's source is a man in his forties or fifties who had been exposed to COVID-19. The V and J genes are TRBV6-5 and TRBJ1-1, with 7 bases matching TRBD1. DNA sequence: TGTGCCAGCAGTTACTCGAGGGGACAGTTGAACACTGAAGCTTTCTTT. It specifies CASSYSRGQLNTEAFF.